The clone carrying this T cell receptor (beta chain) was picked up a small number of times. Using its own MiXCR run on the 5' RACE reads, TCRdb lists one record per CDR3 protein. Here the sample spans about 240,000 distinct CDR3 sequences, about 10% being singletons. The source of the sample is a study of identical twins. This CDR3 comprises 14 residues. Germline loops: CDR1 SGHRS, CDR2 YFSETQ. The V and J ends lost 0 bases and 4 bases respectively, with 8 bases between them. This sequence was found in a man aged 50-60 years in good health. Sequences were obtained from memory T cells sorted from blood. This rearrangement joins TRBV5-1 to TRBJ1-3; D is possibly TRBD1 (5 bases). This CDR3 is CASSLAAGGNTIYF. The CDR3 region has the DNA TGCGCCAGCAGCTTGGCGGCAGGGGGAAACACCATATATTTT.